This T cell receptor beta chain was obtained from a study of CD8 T cells in ankylosing spondylitis. Findings of the study overall: The clones that were linked to disease were reported to be significantly enriched in matched synovial fluid samples from ankylosing spondylitis patients. Both synovial fluid and blood in reactive arthritis had previously been reported to carry some motif variants. Among TCR beta sequences, a motif of under 10 highly homologous variants appeared characteristic of ankylosing spondylitis blood.

CDR1 SEHNR and CDR2 FQNEAQ come from the germline V gene (reference sequence). The germline V and J ends were trimmed by 3 bases and 8 bases, with 10 bases remaining between them. This CDR3 has 12 residues. Comments on this clonotype: The antigen is unknown.

It was by quantitative 5'-RACE with molecular barcodes that TCR beta libraries were made. TCRdb processed the 5' RACE reads anew with MiXCR; each CDR3 protein has one entry. The profile shows about 160,000 distinct CDR3 sequences, about 18% of them singletons. V gene TRBV7-9 combines with J gene TRBJ1-2, with D unresolved. This TCR came from a male donor with ankylosing spondylitis or in good health (not recorded which). Specimen: blood, either unsorted or a sorted T cell fraction (not recorded which). CDR3 nucleotides: TGTGCCAGCAGCTTGGGGTTTCGGGGCTACACCTTC. Translation gives CASSLGFRGYTF.